These 8 T cell receptor beta chains were all obtained from the same sample, sequenced in a study of blood T cell repertoires in COVID-19. Measured with immunoSEQ multiplex PCR; TCRdb has only the in-frame clones, and not every one. The data contain approximately 340,000 clones, around 82% of them singletons. Sample: peripheral blood. The source of these receptors is a man aged 30 to 39 with active or convalescent COVID-19.

The V gene is TRBV18, the J gene TRBJ2-1; 10 nucleotides match TRBD2. Germline V gene sequence: CDR1 KGHSH, CDR2 LQKENI. With 3 bases clipped from V and 4 bases from J, the junction kept 9 bases outside the gene matches. This CDR3 region has 17 residues. The CDR3 DNA follows: TGTGCCAGCTCACCTCCTCTTAGCGGGGGGTTGTACAATGAGCAGTTCTTC. Residues: CASSPPLSGGLYNEQFF.

This clone was recorded a few times. The chain joins TRBV6-5 to TRBJ2-3; 16 bases match TRBD2. Germline trimming cut 4 bases from V and 11 bases from J; bases unmatched to any gene: 3. CDR3 length: 14 residues. CDR1 and CDR2 (germline): MNHEY, SVGAGI. Written as DNA, the CDR3 is TGTGCCAGCAGTTCGGGACTAGCGGGAGGGGGGCAGTATTTT. As protein: CASSSGLAGGGQYF.

V usage is TRBV19 and J usage is TRBJ2-3, with 8 bases matching TRBD1. The V gene end was trimmed by 4 bases and the J gene end by 1 base; junction bases not matched to a gene: 1. This CDR3 comprises 14 residues. The germline V gene encodes CDR1 LNHDA and CDR2 SQIVND (reference sequence). The CDR3 here is CASSKDRGTDTQYF. In DNA, the CDR3 is TGTGCCAGTAGTAAGGACAGGGGCACAGATACGCAGTATTTT.

This chain links TRBV5-4 with TRBJ2-3; D is perhaps TRBD1 (5 bases). V lost 1 base, J lost 2 bases, and 8 bases lay in between. Germline lookup yields CDR1 SGHNT and CDR2 YYREEE (reference sequence). CDR3 length equals 14 residues. The CDR3 protein is CASSLSRDTDTQYF. The DNA of the CDR3 is TGTGCCAGCAGCTTGTCCAGGGACACAGATACGCAGTATTTT.

J is TRBJ2-7 and V is TRBV29-1, with D possibly being TRBD1 (6 bases). Deletions cut 7 bases from V and 4 bases from J, with 17 bases between. The CDR3 extends over 13 amino acids. Per germline, CDR1 SQVTM and CDR2 ANQGSEA. CDR3 protein: CSASGQSEYEQYF. For the CDR3, the DNA is TGCAGCGCCTCCGGACAGAGCGAATACGAGCAGTACTTC.

The J gene is TRBJ2-5, the V gene TRBV4-2, with TRBD2 matching over 10 bases. Trimming removed 0 bases from V and 4 bases from J; junction bases left unmatched: 5. The germline CDR1 and CDR2 sequences are LGHNA and YNFKEQ. The CDR3 is made up of 16 amino acids. CDR3 in amino acids: CASSQESGGAGETQYF. The CDR3 DNA follows: TGTGCCAGCAGCCAAGAAAGCGGGGGGGCCGGAGAGACCCAGTACTTC.

The chain carries TRBV11-3 and TRBJ1-3; D call uncertain. Trimming stripped 2 bases from V and 0 bases from J, with 8 bases between. Germline CDR1 SGHNT, CDR2 YENEEA. This CDR3 has 15 amino acids. CDR3 region: CASSLRLGSGNTIYF. CDR3 bases: TGTGCCAGCAGCTTAAGGCTAGGCTCTGGAAACACCATATATTTT.

V usage is TRBV2 and J usage is TRBJ2-7; no definite D call. Germline assignment: CDR1 SNHLY and CDR2 FYNNEI. The V and J ends lost 4 bases and 8 bases respectively, with 9 bases between them. CDR3 size: 11 residues. CDR3 residues: CASSVRGQQYF. Written as DNA, the CDR3 is TGTGCCAGCAGTGTACGAGGTCAGCAGTACTTC.